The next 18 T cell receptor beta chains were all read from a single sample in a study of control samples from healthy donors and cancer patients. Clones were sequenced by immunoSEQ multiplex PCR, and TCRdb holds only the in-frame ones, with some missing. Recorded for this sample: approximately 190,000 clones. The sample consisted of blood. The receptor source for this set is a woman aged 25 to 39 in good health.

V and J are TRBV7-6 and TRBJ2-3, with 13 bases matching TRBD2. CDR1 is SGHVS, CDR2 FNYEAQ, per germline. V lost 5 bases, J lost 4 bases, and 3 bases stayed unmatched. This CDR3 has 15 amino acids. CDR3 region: CASSTSGGAADTQYF. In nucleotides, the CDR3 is TGTGCCAGCAGCACTAGCGGGGGGGCAGCAGATACGCAGTATTTT.

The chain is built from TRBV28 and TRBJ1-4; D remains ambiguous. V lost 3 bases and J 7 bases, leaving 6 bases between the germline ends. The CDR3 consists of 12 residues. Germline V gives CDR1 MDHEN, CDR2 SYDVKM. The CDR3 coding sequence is TGTGCCAGCAGTTTGGGAAGTGAAAAACTGTTTTTT. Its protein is CASSLGSEKLFF.

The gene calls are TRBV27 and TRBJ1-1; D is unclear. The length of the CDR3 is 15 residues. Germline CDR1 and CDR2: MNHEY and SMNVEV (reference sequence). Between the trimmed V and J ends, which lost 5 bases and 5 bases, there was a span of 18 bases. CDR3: CASSPTLVSGTEAFF. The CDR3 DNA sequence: TGTGCCAGCAGTCCTACTTTGGTCTCGGGGACTGAAGCTTTCTTT.

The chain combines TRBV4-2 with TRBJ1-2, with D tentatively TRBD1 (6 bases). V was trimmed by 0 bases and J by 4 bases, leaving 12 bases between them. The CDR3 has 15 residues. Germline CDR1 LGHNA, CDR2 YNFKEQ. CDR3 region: CASSQEFGGGYGYTF. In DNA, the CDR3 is TGTGCCAGCAGCCAAGAGTTTGGAGGGGGCTATGGCTACACCTTC.

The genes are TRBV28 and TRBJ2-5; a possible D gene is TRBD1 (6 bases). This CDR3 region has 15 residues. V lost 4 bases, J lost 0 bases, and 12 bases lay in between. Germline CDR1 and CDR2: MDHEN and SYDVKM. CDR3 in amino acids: CASSSGQTYQETQYF. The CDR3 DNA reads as TGTGCCAGCAGTTCAGGACAGACGTACCAAGAGACCCAGTACTTC.

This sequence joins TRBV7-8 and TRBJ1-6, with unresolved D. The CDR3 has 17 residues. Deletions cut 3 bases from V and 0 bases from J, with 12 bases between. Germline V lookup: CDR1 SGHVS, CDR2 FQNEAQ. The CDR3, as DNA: TGTGCCAGCAGCTTGACCGGCGGTAGCTCCTATAATTCACCCCTCCACTTT. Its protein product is CASSLTGGSSYNSPLHF.

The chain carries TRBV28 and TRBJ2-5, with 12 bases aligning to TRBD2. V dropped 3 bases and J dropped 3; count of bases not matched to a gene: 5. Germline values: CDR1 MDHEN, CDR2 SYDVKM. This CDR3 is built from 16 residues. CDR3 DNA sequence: TGTGCCAGCAGTTTGACTAGCGGGGGCAAAGAAGAGACCCAGTACTTC. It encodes CASSLTSGGKEETQYF.

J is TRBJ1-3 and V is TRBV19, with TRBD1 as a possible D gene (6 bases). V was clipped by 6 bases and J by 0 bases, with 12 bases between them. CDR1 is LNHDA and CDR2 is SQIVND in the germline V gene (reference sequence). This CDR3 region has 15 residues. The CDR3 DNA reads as TGTGCCAGTAGCCGGGACACCAACTCTGGAAACACCATATATTTT. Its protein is CASSRDTNSGNTIYF.

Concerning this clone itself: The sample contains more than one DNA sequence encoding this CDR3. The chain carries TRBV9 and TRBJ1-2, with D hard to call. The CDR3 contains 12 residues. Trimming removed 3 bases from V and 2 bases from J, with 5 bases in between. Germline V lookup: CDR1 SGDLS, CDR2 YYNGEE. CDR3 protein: CASSAENYGYTF. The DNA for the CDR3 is TGTGCCAGCAGCGCAGAAAACTATGGCTACACCTTC.

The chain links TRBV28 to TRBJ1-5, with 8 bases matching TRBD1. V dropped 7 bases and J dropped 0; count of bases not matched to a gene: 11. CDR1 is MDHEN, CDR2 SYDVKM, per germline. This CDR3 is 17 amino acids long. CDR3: CASIPGQAKYSNQPQHF. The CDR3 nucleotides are TGTGCCAGCATCCCGGGACAGGCTAAATATAGCAATCAGCCCCAGCATTTT.

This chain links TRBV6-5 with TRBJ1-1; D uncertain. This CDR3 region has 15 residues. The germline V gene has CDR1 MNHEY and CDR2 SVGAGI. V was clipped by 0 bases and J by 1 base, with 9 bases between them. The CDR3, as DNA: TGTGCCAGCAGTTACTCGGAGGGCACGAACACTGAAGCTTTCTTT. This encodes CASSYSEGTNTEAFF.

CDR3 in DNA: TGTGCCAGCAGCCACAGGGTACAGACCCAGTACTTC. This codes for CASSHRVQTQYF. The chain couples TRBV7-8 to TRBJ2-5; D perhaps matches TRBD1 (6 bases). The CDR3 is 12 amino acids. V was shortened by 5 bases and J by 6 bases, with 10 bases between the two germline ends. Looked up from germline, CDR1 is SGHVS and CDR2 is FQNEAQ.

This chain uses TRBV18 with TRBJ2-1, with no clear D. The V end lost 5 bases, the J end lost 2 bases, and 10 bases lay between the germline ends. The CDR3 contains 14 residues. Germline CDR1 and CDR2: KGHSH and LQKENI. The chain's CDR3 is CASSEAVTYNEQFF. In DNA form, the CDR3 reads TGTGCCAGCTCAGAAGCAGTCACCTACAATGAGCAGTTCTTC.

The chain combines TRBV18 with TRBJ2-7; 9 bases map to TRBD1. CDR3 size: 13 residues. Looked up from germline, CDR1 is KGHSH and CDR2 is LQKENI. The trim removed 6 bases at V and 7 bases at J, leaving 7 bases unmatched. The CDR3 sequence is CASSFDRGVEQYF. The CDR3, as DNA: TGTGCCAGCTCGTTCGACAGGGGGGTAGAGCAGTACTTC.

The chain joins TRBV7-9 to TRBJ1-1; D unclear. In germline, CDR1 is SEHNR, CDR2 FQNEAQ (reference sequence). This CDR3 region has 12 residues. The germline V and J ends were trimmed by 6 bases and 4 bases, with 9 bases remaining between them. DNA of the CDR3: TGTGCCAGCAGGGATAAGGGCACTGAAGCTTTCTTT. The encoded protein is CASRDKGTEAFF.

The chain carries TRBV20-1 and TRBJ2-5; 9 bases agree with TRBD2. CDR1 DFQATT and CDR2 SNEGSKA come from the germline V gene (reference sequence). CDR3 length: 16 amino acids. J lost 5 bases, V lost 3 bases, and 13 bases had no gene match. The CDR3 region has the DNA TGCAGTGCTAGTACGAGCGGGGGGTGTTTTATGGAGACCCAGTACTTC. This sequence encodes CSASTSGGCFMETQYF.

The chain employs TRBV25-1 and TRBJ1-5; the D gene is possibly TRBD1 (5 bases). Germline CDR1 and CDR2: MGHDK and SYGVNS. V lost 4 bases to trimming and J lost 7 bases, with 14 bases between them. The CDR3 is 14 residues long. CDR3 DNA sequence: TGTGCCAGCAGTGTTACAGGAACGGGCCAGCCCCAGCATTTT. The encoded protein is CASSVTGTGQPQHF.

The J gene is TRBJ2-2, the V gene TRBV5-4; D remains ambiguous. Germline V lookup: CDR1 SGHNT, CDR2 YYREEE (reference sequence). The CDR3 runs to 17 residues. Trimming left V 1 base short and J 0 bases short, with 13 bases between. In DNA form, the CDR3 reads TGTGCCAGCAGCTTGCGAACGATATGGGCGAACACCGGGGAGCTGTTTTTT. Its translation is CASSLRTIWANTGELFF.